A single sample gave rise to the 32 T cell receptor beta chains below, sequenced in a study of T cell responses to AZD1222 COVID-19 vaccine. TCRdb keeps only in-frame clones here, not all; method: immunoSEQ multiplex PCR. The sample yields 200,000 or so clones, about 89% seen once. The sequences come from peripheral blood, collected on day 0 of MenACWY control vaccination. The source of these receptors is an adult in good health.

The chain carries TRBV30 and TRBJ1-4; 8 positions match TRBD1. V was pared by 4 bases and J by 0 bases, with 1 base of the junction left unmatched. The germline CDR1 and CDR2 sequences are GTSNPN and SVGIG (reference sequence). The CDR3 contains 14 residues. The CDR3 DNA reads TGTGCCTGGACAGGGGGCGCAACTAATGAAAAACTGTTTTTT. As protein: CAWTGGATNEKLFF.

The chain recombines TRBV28 with TRBJ1-3; D call uncertain. This CDR3 is built from 13 residues. With 2 bases removed from V and 9 bases from J, the gap between germline ends came to 11 bases. Germline loops: CDR1 MDHEN, CDR2 SYDVKM. CDR3 residues: CASSLPASSTIYF. The CDR3 DNA follows: TGTGCCAGCAGTTTACCGGCGTCAAGCACCATATATTTT.

The chain joins TRBV5-1 to TRBJ2-3; D is perhaps TRBD1 or TRBD2 (6 bases each). CDR3 size: 17 residues. Germline V gives CDR1 SGHRS, CDR2 YFSETQ. V was cut by 0 bases and J by 1 base, with 15 bases left in between. CDR3 coding DNA: TGCGCCAGCAGCTTGGCCGCAACGGGGGCCCGCACAGATACGCAGTATTTT. Encoded protein: CASSLAATGARTDTQYF. Complete variable domain (other parts from reference TRBV5-1 and TRBJ2-3): KAGVTQTPRYLIKTRGQQVTLSCSPISGHRSVSWYQQTPGQGLQFLFEYFSETQRNKGNFPGRFSGRQFSNSRSEMNVSTLELGDSALYLCASSLAATGARTDTQYFGPGTRLTVL.

This chain joins TRBV21-1 and TRBJ1-2. TRBV21-1 represents a pseudogene. CDR3 size: 17 residues. The CDR3 nucleotides are TGTGCCAGCAGCGCGTCTGGGGGGATACGGGATGTAAGCGGCTACACCTTC. The encoded protein is CASSASGGIRDVSGYTF.

This clone appeared a single time. The CDR3 reads CASSFSRGGAEQFF. Here the CDR3 DNA reads TGTGCCAGCAGCTTTTCTCGCGGGGGGGCTGAGCAGTTCTTC. The chain employs TRBV5-6 and TRBJ2-1; TRBD2 matches 9 bases. This CDR3 comprises 14 residues. V lost 2 bases, J lost 9 bases, and 6 bases stayed unmatched. The germline V gene encodes CDR1 SGHDT and CDR2 YYEEEE.

CDR3 DNA: TGTGCCAGCGGAGGGGGGGTTGTCAAGTATTTT. Its translation: CASGGGVVKYF. The chain is built from TRBV6-5 and TRBJ2-3, with D possibly matching TRBD2 (7 bases). Germline-derived CDR1 and CDR2 are MNHEY and SVGAGI. The CDR3 length is 11 residues. V was trimmed by 8 bases and J by 13 bases, leaving 16 bases between them.

This chain connects TRBV5-1 to TRBJ2-7, with D tentatively TRBD2 (5 bases). This CDR3 region has 16 residues. From germline, CDR1 is SGHRS and CDR2 YFSETQ. V shed 1 base and J shed 0 bases, with 14 bases lying between them. Here the CDR3 DNA reads TGCGCCAGCAGCTTGAGTCAATTAGGGAGCTCCTACGAGCAGTACTTC. The encoded protein is CASSLSQLGSSYEQYF.

V gene TRBV9 combines with J gene TRBJ2-2; 9 positions agree with TRBD2. Per the germline V gene, CDR1 is SGDLS and CDR2 is YYNGEE. This CDR3 spans 16 amino acids. The V segment lost 0 bases and the J segment 4 bases; nucleotides outside the gene matches: 4. CDR3 nucleotide sequence: TGTGCCAGCAGCGTAGATCTAGCGGGGCGCACCGGGGAGCTGTTTTTT. The encoded protein is CASSVDLAGRTGELFF. Full variable domain (remainder filled in from reference TRBV9 and TRBJ2-2): DSGVTQTPKHLITATGQRVTLRCSPRSGDLSVYWYQQSLDQGLQFLIQYYNGEERAKGNILERFSAQQFPDLHSELNLSSLELGDSALYFCASSVDLAGRTGELFFGEGSRLTVL.

The J gene is TRBJ2-1, the V gene TRBV4-3; D unclear. Trimming removed 4 bases at V and 9 bases at J, with 10 bases between. CDR3 size: 12 residues. Germline V gene sequence: CDR1 LGHNA, CDR2 YSLEER. The CDR3 is CASSRANGEQFF. DNA for the CDR3: TGCGCCAGCAGCCGCGCCAACGGTGAGCAGTTCTTC.

The rearrangement links TRBV10-3 to TRBJ2-7, with 9 bases identical to TRBD2. The junction had 4 bases not matched to a gene; V was cut back by 5 bases and J by 2 bases. CDR1 and CDR2 (germline): ENHRY, SYGVKD. The CDR3 contains 14 residues. The CDR3 protein is CAISRTSVTYEQYF. CDR3 nucleotide sequence: TGTGCCATCAGTAGGACTAGCGTAACCTACGAGCAGTACTTC.

In the case of this clone: At the DNA level, this CDR3 is encoded by other sequences in the same sample as well. As DNA, the CDR3 is TGTGCCAGCAGTTCGACAGGCTCTAATGAAAAACTGTTTTTT. Amino acid sequence: CASSSTGSNEKLFF. The chain employs TRBV28 and TRBJ1-4; a weak D match, TRBD1 (6 bases). CDR1 is MDHEN and CDR2 is SYDVKM in the germline V gene. V shed 4 bases and J shed 3 bases, with 9 bases lying between them. The CDR3 is 14 residues long.

The chain is built from TRBV12-3 or TRBV12-4 and TRBJ1-2; 8 bases match TRBD1. There are 13 residues in the CDR3. The trim removed 5 bases at V and 4 bases at J, leaving 3 bases unmatched. CDR3 sequence (DNA): TGTGCCAGCAGTAGACAGGGGTTCTATGGCTACACCTTC. Amino acids: CASSRQGFYGYTF.

This chain connects TRBV3-1 (or the pseudogene TRBV3-2) to TRBJ2-3, with 9 bases lining up with TRBD1. The J segment lost 5 bases and the V segment lost 4 bases, leaving 1 base of the junction unmatched. This CDR3 has 13 residues. Germline V gene lookup returns CDR1 LGHDT and CDR2 YNNKEL (reference sequence). CDR3 sequence reads: CASSRTGEDTQYF. The CDR3 nucleotides are TGTGCCAGCAGCCGGACAGGGGAAGATACGCAGTATTTT.

The rearrangement links TRBV28 to TRBJ1-2; 9 positions match TRBD1. Trimming at V came to 10 bases and at J to 4 bases, leaving 7 bases not matched to a gene. Germline V CDR1 and CDR2: MDHEN, SYDVKM. CDR3 length equals 13 residues. The CDR3 is CAIGQGIPYGYTF. The CDR3 nucleotides are TGTGCCATCGGACAGGGGATCCCCTATGGCTACACCTTC.

The chain employs TRBV24-1 and TRBJ2-1; TRBD2 matches at 9 bases. This CDR3 has 17 residues. J was trimmed by 5 bases and V by 7 bases; bases with no gene match: 14. Germline-derived CDR1 and CDR2 are KGHDR and SFDVKD. CDR3 residues: CATSDKVLAGNNNEQFF. CDR3 DNA sequence: TGTGCCACCAGCGATAAGGTTCTAGCGGGAAACAACAATGAGCAGTTCTTC.

The V and J genes are TRBV7-9 and TRBJ2-1; D not resolved. Germline V gene data show CDR1 as SEHNR and CDR2 as FQNEAQ (reference sequence). This CDR3 is built from 11 residues. Between the trimmed V and J ends, which lost 6 bases and 7 bases, there was a span of 7 bases. The CDR3 region has the DNA TGTGCCAGCAGAAATGGGAATGAGCAGTTCTTC. Its translation: CASRNGNEQFF.

J is TRBJ2-7 and V is TRBV27, with D unclear. Trimming left V 5 bases short and J 0 bases short, with 8 bases between. Germline V gene sequence: CDR1 MNHEY, CDR2 SMNVEV (reference sequence). The CDR3 runs 13 residues. CDR3 sequence reads: CASSGLSSYEQYF. CDR3 coding DNA: TGTGCCAGCAGTGGGTTGAGCTCCTACGAGCAGTACTTC.

V is TRBV7-6 and J is TRBJ2-3; 12 bases match TRBD2. Germline values: CDR1 SGHVS, CDR2 FNYEAQ. The CDR3 contains 16 residues. V dropped 3 bases and J dropped 4; count of bases not matched to a gene: 5. CDR3 residues: CASSFRLAGEADTQYF. The CDR3, as DNA: TGTGCCAGCAGCTTCCGACTAGCGGGGGAGGCAGATACGCAGTATTTT.

This sequence joins TRBV15 and TRBJ1-5; 8 nucleotides line up with TRBD1. CDR1 LNHNV and CDR2 YYDKDF come from the germline V gene (reference sequence). The J segment lost 6 bases and the V segment lost 0 bases, leaving 7 bases of the junction unmatched. CDR3 length: 16 residues. The CDR3 reads CATSRDRAGGLQPQHF. The CDR3 DNA follows: TGTGCCACCAGCAGAGATCGGGCAGGGGGCCTTCAGCCCCAGCATTTT.

This clone came up once. The chain couples TRBV28 to TRBJ2-2, with D perhaps matching TRBD2 (5 bases). The germline gives CDR1 MDHEN, CDR2 SYDVKM. The CDR3 length is 14 residues. The V end lost 4 bases, the J end lost 7 bases, and 13 bases lay between the germline ends. This CDR3 reads CASSSTRTGGELFF. The CDR3 DNA reads TGTGCCAGCAGTTCCACTAGAACCGGCGGGGAGCTGTTTTTT.

This sequence joins TRBV19 and TRBJ1-2; D is unresolved. This CDR3 contains 13 residues. Between the trimmed V and J ends, which lost 7 bases and 4 bases, there was a span of 13 bases. Germline V gene data show CDR1 as LNHDA and CDR2 as SQIVND (reference sequence). The CDR3 protein is CASTLTALYGYTF. The CDR3 nucleotides are TGTGCCAGTACCCTTACAGCCCTCTATGGCTACACCTTC. The full variable domain, with the rest looked up from reference TRBV19 and TRBJ1-2, is DGGITQSPKYLFRKEGQNVTLSCEQNLNHDAMYWYRQDPGQGLRLIYYSQIVNDFQKGDIAEGYSVSREKKESFPLTVTSAQKNPTAFYLCASTLTALYGYTFGSGTRLTVV.

The chain is built from TRBV12-3 or TRBV12-4 and TRBJ2-3, with D hard to call. V was trimmed by 6 bases and J by 1 base, leaving 8 bases between them. CDR3 length: 13 residues. The CDR3 spells CASRAAGTDTQYF. CDR3 sequence (DNA): TGTGCCAGCAGGGCCGCGGGCACAGATACGCAGTATTTT.

This clone was seen a single time. Its ends do not fully match the called genes, so a read error is possible. The chain recombines TRBV5-8 with TRBJ2-7, with 10 bases that match TRBD2. Germline loops: CDR1 SGHTS, CDR2 YDEGEE. CDR3 length: 11 residues. The CDR3 DNA follows: TGTGCCAGCAGCTGGGGGACTAGCGTCGACTTC. Protein: CASSWGTSVDF.

The rearrangement links TRBV5-6 to TRBJ1-3; D might be TRBD1 (5 bases). CDR1 and CDR2 (germline): SGHDT, YYEEEE. This CDR3 has 16 amino acids. The germline V and J ends were trimmed by 0 bases and 3 bases, with 13 bases remaining between them. The chain's CDR3 is CASSLVRGLVGNTIYF. The CDR3 nucleotides are TGTGCCAGCAGCTTGGTTAGGGGACTAGTTGGAAACACCATATATTTT.

The rearrangement links TRBV27 to TRBJ2-2; a weak D match, TRBD2 (5 bases). Germline values: CDR1 MNHEY, CDR2 SMNVEV (reference sequence). The CDR3 has 16 residues. Trimming left V 6 bases short and J 2 bases short, with 16 bases between. This CDR3 reads CASRILPGSNTGELFF. CDR3 sequence (DNA): TGTGCCAGCAGGATCTTACCGGGGTCTAACACCGGGGAGCTGTTTTTT.

The genes are TRBV5-6 and TRBJ1-5, with a weak D call TRBD1 (6 bases). V was cut by 2 bases and J by 9 bases, with 18 bases left in between. This CDR3 comprises 15 residues. Germline-derived CDR1 and CDR2 are SGHDT and YYEEEE. The CDR3 loop is CASSFAAGVTGPQHF. The CDR3 nucleotides read TGTGCCAGCAGCTTCGCGGCAGGGGTTACGGGGCCCCAGCATTTT.

The chain combines TRBV29-1 with TRBJ2-5, with a tentative D call TRBD1 (6 bases). Germline V gene sequence: CDR1 SQVTM, CDR2 ANQGSEA. The CDR3 covers 12 residues. The V and J ends lost 4 bases and 4 bases respectively, with 10 bases between them. This CDR3 is CSVVNRAETQYF. CDR3 in DNA: TGCAGCGTTGTAAACAGGGCAGAGACCCAGTACTTC.

The rearrangement links TRBV27 to TRBJ2-7, with 8 bases that match TRBD1. CDR1 is MNHEY and CDR2 is SMNVEV in the germline V gene (reference sequence). The junction had 7 bases not matched to a gene; V was cut back by 8 bases and J by 4 bases. CDR3 length: 13 amino acids. The CDR3 DNA is TGTGCCAGCGGGGCAGGGGGCTGGTACGAGCAGTACTTC. It specifies CASGAGGWYEQYF.

With respect to this clone: This sample includes further DNA sequences coding for the same CDR3. This chain connects TRBV6-5 to TRBJ2-6; D gene unclear. The CDR3 length is 14 residues. Trimming cost V 1 base and J 4 bases, with 5 bases left between them. Germline V gives CDR1 MNHEY, CDR2 SVGAGI. CDR3 in amino acids: CASSYYSGANVLTF. The CDR3 coding sequence is TGTGCCAGCAGTTACTACAGCGGGGCCAACGTCCTGACTTTC.

The chain links TRBV6-5 to TRBJ1-1; D not certain. V lost 6 bases and J lost 9, with 20 bases in between. The CDR3 totals 14 residues. The germline V gene has CDR1 MNHEY and CDR2 SVGAGI. CDR3 amino acids: CASSTPLVRDQAFF. The CDR3 DNA sequence: TGTGCCAGCAGCACCCCCCTGGTAAGGGATCAAGCTTTCTTT.

This clone was counted only a few times. The CDR3 is CASSTPGQNNSPLHF. The CDR3 nucleotides read TGTGCCAGCAGTACGCCGGGACAGAATAATTCACCCCTCCACTTT. V gene TRBV28 combines with J gene TRBJ1-6, with 7 bases matching TRBD1. CDR1 and CDR2 from the germline V gene are MDHEN and SYDVKM. V gave up 5 bases and J gave up 5 bases; unmatched junction bases: 6. CDR3 length: 15 residues.

The chain combines TRBV18 with TRBJ1-6; no firm D call. CDR3 length equals 16 residues. The V gene lost 0 bases and the J gene lost 10 bases, with 16 bases spanning the gap. The germline CDR1 and CDR2 sequences are KGHSH and LQKENI. In DNA form, the CDR3 reads TGTGCCAGCTCACCACCGTCTGGGCGCGGGAAATCACCCCTCCACTTT. It translates to CASSPPSGRGKSPLHF.